This T cell receptor (beta chain) was captured by sequencing in a study of blood T cells in healthy people across ages. Study-level results: The CMV status of each donor remained undetermined, and this could have confounded shifts in expanded clonotypes.

PCR was performed a second time for about 7 to 12 cycles using a sample-barcoded 5' primer and a J-beta primer mix. Each CDR3 protein is one row after TCRdb ran MiXCR on the 5' RACE reads. The sample records about 1.5 million distinct CDR3 sequences, roughly 40% being singletons. Details on this clonotype: Its matching antigen is unknown. Just one base apart from a much larger clone, this may be a read error.

Germline V CDR1 and CDR2: ENHRY, SYGVKD. This CDR3 is built from 17 residues. V trimming: 10 bases; J trimming: 0 bases; junction bases outside the gene matches: 12. V gene TRBV10-3 combines with J gene TRBJ2-1; 10 nucleotides align to TRBD2. Sample: blood. This TCR was sampled from a woman aged 18-35 years in good health. The DNA for the CDR3 is TGTGCCACCAAGGGAGTAGCGGGAGGAAACTCCTACAATGAGCAGTTCTTC. As protein: CATKGVAGGNSYNEQFF.